Listed below are T cell receptor beta chains from one sample, sequenced in a study of blood T cell repertoires in COVID-19. TCRdb keeps only in-frame clones here, not all; method: immunoSEQ multiplex PCR. This sample yields some 200,000 clones, of which 70% to 90% are seen a single time; approximately 12% belongs to the top ten. The sample was peripheral blood. The source is a woman younger than 35 who had recovered from COVID-19. The CDR3 runs from the conserved cysteine through the conserved F or W. The D gene is left open where the match is weak. The listing skips clone size in some rows; elsewhere it reads once, few, many or a size class.

CDR3aa: CASSQEWATEAFF
CDR3nt: TGCGCCAGCAGCCAAGAATGGGCCACTGAAGCTTTCTTT
v_gene: TRBV4-3
abundance: NA
d_gene: NA
j_gene: TRBJ1-1

CDR3aa: CASQGAASYEQYF
CDR3nt: TGTGCCAGCCAGGGGGCCGCCTCCTACGAGCAGTACTTC
v_gene: TRBV6-6
abundance: NA
d_gene: TRBD1
j_gene: TRBJ2-7

CDR3aa: CASSYSTSGRPLAKNIQYF
CDR3nt: TGTGCCAGCAGTTACTCGACTAGCGGGAGGCCTTTAGCCAAAAACATTCAGTACTTC
v_gene: TRBV6-2/TRBV6-3
abundance: NA
d_gene: TRBD2
j_gene: TRBJ2-4

CDR3aa: CASSGGGGNPYEQYF
CDR3nt: TGTGCCAGCAGCGGAGGGGGGGGAAACCCCTACGAGCAGTACTTC
v_gene: TRBV9
abundance: NA
d_gene: NA
j_gene: TRBJ2-7

CDR3aa: CASSPAGGGGYGYTF
CDR3nt: TGTGCCAGCAGCCCTGCAGGGGGCGGAGGCTATGGCTACACCTTC
v_gene: TRBV7-2
abundance: once
d_gene: TRBD1
j_gene: TRBJ1-2

CDR3aa: CASRRGWRETQYF
CDR3nt: TGTGCCAGCAGGCGAGGGTGGAGAGAGACCCAGTACTTC
v_gene: TRBV27
abundance: once
d_gene: NA
j_gene: TRBJ2-5

CDR3aa: CASSLARGRNTEAFF
CDR3nt: TGTGCCAGCAGCTTAGCTAGGGGGAGAAACACTGAAGCTTTCTTT
v_gene: TRBV7-9
abundance: NA
d_gene: NA
j_gene: TRBJ1-1

CDR3aa: CASSLTGLYYGYTF
CDR3nt: TGTGCCAGCAGCTTGACAGGACTATACTATGGCTACACCTTC
v_gene: TRBV5-6
abundance: once
d_gene: NA
j_gene: TRBJ1-2

CDR3aa: CASSPMRRSDNEQFF
CDR3nt: TGTGCCAGCAGCCCGATGAGGAGGAGTGACAATGAGCAGTTCTTC
v_gene: TRBV6-5
abundance: once
d_gene: NA
j_gene: TRBJ2-1

CDR3aa: CASSQEQAGSRYEQFF
CDR3nt: TGTGCCAGCAGCCAAGAGCAAGCGGGGAGTCGCTATGAGCAGTTCTTC
v_gene: TRBV4-2
abundance: NA
d_gene: TRBD2
j_gene: TRBJ2-1

CDR3aa: CASSLLQQNTEAFF
CDR3nt: TGTGCCAGCAGTTTATTACAGCAGAACACTGAAGCTTTCTTT
v_gene: TRBV27
abundance: NA
d_gene: NA
j_gene: TRBJ1-1

CDR3aa: CASSGGQLNQPQHF
CDR3nt: TGTGCCAGCAGCGGAGGACAGCTCAATCAGCCCCAGCATTTT
v_gene: TRBV13
abundance: NA
d_gene: NA
j_gene: TRBJ1-5

CDR3aa: CASSNRGTYNEQFF
CDR3nt: TGTGCCAGCAGTAACAGGGGTACCTACAATGAGCAGTTCTTC
v_gene: TRBV6-5
abundance: NA
d_gene: TRBD1
j_gene: TRBJ2-1

CDR3aa: CASSRDNSNQPQHF
CDR3nt: TGTGCCAGCTCTCGGGACAATAGCAATCAGCCCCAGCATTTT
v_gene: TRBV5-4
abundance: NA
d_gene: NA
j_gene: TRBJ1-5

CDR3aa: CASSAGTRIYEQYF
CDR3nt: TGTGCCAGCAGTGCCGGGACTAGAATCTACGAGCAGTACTTC
v_gene: TRBV27
abundance: NA
d_gene: TRBD2
j_gene: TRBJ2-7

CDR3aa: CATSRDGTSVTSTDTQYF
CDR3nt: TGTGCCACCAGCAGAGATGGGACTAGCGTTACGAGCACAGATACGCAGTATTTT
v_gene: TRBV15
abundance: few
d_gene: TRBD2
j_gene: TRBJ2-3

CDR3aa: CATSRGSAVRAEAFF
CDR3nt: TGTGCCACCAGCAGAGGTTCAGCAGTGCGGGCTGAAGCTTTCTTT
v_gene: TRBV15
abundance: few
d_gene: NA
j_gene: TRBJ1-1

CDR3aa: CASSLTGAGNTEAFF
CDR3nt: TGTGCCAGCAGCTTGACAGGGGCCGGGAACACTGAAGCTTTCTTT
v_gene: TRBV25-1
abundance: NA
d_gene: TRBD1
j_gene: TRBJ1-1

CDR3aa: CASSPRGQNTEAFF
CDR3nt: TGCGCCAGCAGCCCCCGTGGGCAGAACACTGAAGCTTTCTTT
v_gene: TRBV5-1
abundance: NA
d_gene: NA
j_gene: TRBJ1-1

CDR3aa: CASSLGQGDTEAFF
CDR3nt: TGTGCCAGTAGTCTCGGACAGGGGGACACTGAAGCTTTCTTT
v_gene: TRBV19
abundance: NA
d_gene: TRBD1
j_gene: TRBJ1-1

CDR3aa: CASSLGLRATGNQPQHF
CDR3nt: TGTGCCAGCAGCTTGGGTCTGAGGGCCACGGGCAATCAGCCCCAGCATTTT
v_gene: TRBV5-6
abundance: NA
d_gene: NA
j_gene: TRBJ1-5

CDR3aa: CASSLEVAGTNTGELFF
CDR3nt: TGTGCCAGCAGCCTGGAGGTAGCGGGAACGAACACCGGGGAGCTGTTTTTT
v_gene: TRBV14
abundance: NA
d_gene: TRBD2
j_gene: TRBJ2-2

CDR3aa: CASSRGQGGRSGELFF
CDR3nt: TGTGCCAGCAGTCGCGGACAGGGGGGTCGTAGCGGGGAGCTGTTTTTT
v_gene: TRBV6-4
abundance: NA
d_gene: TRBD1
j_gene: TRBJ2-2

CDR3aa: CASSLGATYEQYF
CDR3nt: TGTGCCAGCAGTTTGGGGGCTACCTACGAGCAGTACTTC
v_gene: TRBV27
abundance: NA
d_gene: NA
j_gene: TRBJ2-7

CDR3aa: CATSDGSQETQYF
CDR3nt: TGTGCCACCAGTGATGGCAGCCAAGAGACCCAGTACTTC
v_gene: TRBV24-1
abundance: NA
d_gene: NA
j_gene: TRBJ2-5

CDR3aa: CASSRSGGANTGELFF
CDR3nt: TGTGCCAGCAGCCGTAGCGGGGGCGCGAACACCGGGGAGCTGTTTTTT
v_gene: TRBV7-6
abundance: NA
d_gene: TRBD2
j_gene: TRBJ2-2

CDR3aa: CATSRAPRGRENTIYF
CDR3nt: TGTGCCACCAGCAGAGCCCCGCGTGGGCGAGAAAACACCATATATTTT
v_gene: TRBV15
abundance: NA
d_gene: NA
j_gene: TRBJ1-3

CDR3aa: CASRYLGLAGVEQFF
CDR3nt: TGTGCCAGCAGATATTTGGGACTAGCGGGGGTAGAGCAGTTCTTC
v_gene: TRBV13
abundance: NA
d_gene: TRBD2
j_gene: TRBJ2-1

CDR3aa: CASSLALAGVIGELFF
CDR3nt: TGTGCCAGCTCACTAGCTCTAGCGGGAGTGATCGGGGAGCTGTTTTTT
v_gene: TRBV18
abundance: NA
d_gene: TRBD2
j_gene: TRBJ2-2

CDR3aa: CASSSPDGRLSGYTF
CDR3nt: TGTGCCAGCAGCTCCCCCGACGGCAGGCTCTCTGGCTACACCTTC
v_gene: TRBV7-2
abundance: NA
d_gene: NA
j_gene: TRBJ1-2

CDR3aa: CASSRTGSGTEAFF
CDR3nt: TGCGCCAGCAGCCGGACAGGGAGCGGCACTGAAGCTTTCTTT
v_gene: TRBV4-3
abundance: NA
d_gene: TRBD1
j_gene: TRBJ1-1

CDR3aa: CASSLEMGRGTNYGYTF
CDR3nt: TGTGCCAGCAGCTTGGAAATGGGCAGGGGAACGAACTATGGCTACACCTTC
v_gene: TRBV5-6
abundance: NA
d_gene: NA
j_gene: TRBJ1-2

CDR3aa: CASRAAGLAGDEQFF
CDR3nt: TGTGCCAGCAGGGCCGCCGGTCTAGCGGGAGACGAGCAGTTCTTC
v_gene: TRBV4-2
abundance: few
d_gene: TRBD2
j_gene: TRBJ2-1

CDR3aa: CASSYRRTGGSYGYTF
CDR3nt: TGTGCCAGCAGTTACCGAAGGACAGGGGGTTCCTATGGCTACACCTTC
v_gene: TRBV6-5
abundance: NA
d_gene: TRBD1
j_gene: TRBJ1-2

CDR3aa: CASSRTRVGEQFF
CDR3nt: TGTGCCAGCAGCCGGACTCGGGTTGGGGAGCAGTTCTTC
v_gene: TRBV7-8
abundance: NA
d_gene: NA
j_gene: TRBJ2-1

CDR3aa: CASSPKRDTGELFF
CDR3nt: TGTGCCAGCAGCCCCAAGCGGGACACCGGGGAGCTGTTTTTT
v_gene: TRBV7-2
abundance: NA
d_gene: NA
j_gene: TRBJ2-2

CDR3aa: CASSLDKETQYF
CDR3nt: TGTGCCAGCAGCTTAGATAAAGAGACCCAGTACTTC
v_gene: TRBV11-2
abundance: NA
d_gene: NA
j_gene: TRBJ2-5

CDR3aa: CASSFEERSNSPLHF
CDR3nt: TGTGCCAGCAGTTTTGAAGAACGGTCGAATTCACCCCTCCACTTT
v_gene: TRBV27
abundance: NA
d_gene: NA
j_gene: TRBJ1-6

CDR3aa: CASSSLEEQYF
CDR3nt: TGTGCCAGCAGCTCCTTGGAGGAGCAGTACTTC
v_gene: TRBV12-3/TRBV12-4
abundance: NA
d_gene: NA
j_gene: TRBJ2-7

CDR3aa: CASSEEGLETQYF
CDR3nt: TGTGCCAGCAGTGAGGAGGGGTTGGAGACCCAGTACTTC
v_gene: TRBV2
abundance: once
d_gene: NA
j_gene: TRBJ2-5

CDR3aa: CASSYLSVNDGYTF
CDR3nt: TGTGCCAGCAGTTATCTGTCGGTGAACGATGGCTACACCTTC
v_gene: TRBV6-5
abundance: NA
d_gene: NA
j_gene: TRBJ1-2

CDR3aa: CASSLGWENPGNTIYF
CDR3nt: TGCGCCAGCAGCTTGGGTTGGGAGAACCCGGGGAACACCATATATTTT
v_gene: TRBV5-1
abundance: NA
d_gene: NA
j_gene: TRBJ1-3

CDR3aa: CASSYDRVIDTQYF
CDR3nt: TGTGCCAGCAGTTACGACAGGGTGATAGATACGCAGTATTTT
v_gene: TRBV6-2/TRBV6-3
abundance: NA
d_gene: TRBD1
j_gene: TRBJ2-3

CDR3aa: CASSPKDSSNTEAFF
CDR3nt: TGTGCCAGCTCACCAAAGGACAGCTCGAACACTGAAGCTTTCTTT
v_gene: TRBV18
abundance: NA
d_gene: NA
j_gene: TRBJ1-1

CDR3aa: CASSLRQLQETQYF
CDR3nt: TGTGCCAGCAGTCTTCGACAGTTACAAGAGACCCAGTACTTC
v_gene: TRBV25-1
abundance: NA
d_gene: NA
j_gene: TRBJ2-5